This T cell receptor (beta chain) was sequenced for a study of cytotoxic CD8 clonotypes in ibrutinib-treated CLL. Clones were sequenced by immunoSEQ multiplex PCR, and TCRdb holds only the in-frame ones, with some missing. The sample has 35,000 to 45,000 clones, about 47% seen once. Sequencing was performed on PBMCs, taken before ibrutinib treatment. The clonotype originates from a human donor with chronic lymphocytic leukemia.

The chain's CDR3 is CASSQTLGSAFEQYF. DNA of the CDR3: TGCGCCAGCAGCCAAACTTTGGGATCCGCGTTCGAGCAGTACTTC. This chain joins TRBV4-1 and TRBJ2-7; D remains ambiguous. CDR1 and CDR2 (germline): MGHRA, YSYEKL. The CDR3 totals 15 residues. Trimming stripped 2 bases from V and 6 bases from J, with 17 bases between.